These 29 T cell receptor beta chains share one sample of origin, sequenced in a study of blood T cells in healthy people across ages. A J-beta primer mix and a sample-barcoded 5' primer were used in a second PCR of about 7 to 11 cycles. One entry per CDR3 protein, called by TCRdb with MiXCR from the 5' RACE reads. The sample shows 1,300,000 or so distinct CDR3 sequences, approximately 59% of them seen only once. The source material was blood. Source of these receptors: a man younger than 35 in good health.

This clonotype appeared a few times. This rearrangement joins TRBV12-3 or TRBV12-4 to TRBJ1-2, with unresolved D. There are 15 residues in the CDR3. The V gene lost 6 bases and the J gene lost 4 bases, with 18 bases spanning the gap. The CDR3, as DNA: TGTGCCAGCAGCCTGCCTACCCGGGCCCCCTATGGCTACACCTTC. This sequence encodes CASSLPTRAPYGYTF.

This chain connects TRBV24-1 to TRBJ2-3; maybe TRBD2 (6 bases). The V gene's germline CDR1 is KGHDR and CDR2 SFDVKD. Trimming shortened V by 5 bases and J by 6 bases, and 14 bases separated the two germline ends. The CDR3 totals 14 residues. The CDR3 bases are TGTGCCACCAGTGGCAGGAGCGGGTCGGATACGCAGTATTTT. Translated: CATSGRSGSDTQYF.

The chain couples TRBV20-1 to TRBJ2-1; 9 bases fit TRBD2. CDR3 length: 13 amino acids. The germline V gene encodes CDR1 DFQATT and CDR2 SNEGSKA (reference sequence). The CDR3 nucleotides read TGCAGCGCAAGCGGGGGGTTCTACAATGAGCAGTTCTTC. Its protein product is CSASGGFYNEQFF.

The chain carries TRBV13 and TRBJ2-7; D unclear. The CDR3 consists of 12 residues. CDR1 PRHDT and CDR2 FYEKMQ come from the germline V gene (reference sequence). With 2 bases removed from V and 6 bases from J, the gap between germline ends came to 8 bases. CDR3 sequence reads: CASSLPRREQYF. The CDR3 DNA reads as TGTGCCAGCAGCTTACCTAGGCGCGAGCAGTACTTC.

This clonotype has a handful of counts. This chain joins TRBV10-3 and TRBJ2-5, with 7 bases that match TRBD1. Germline V gene lookup returns CDR1 ENHRY and CDR2 SYGVKD. The V gene end was trimmed by 5 bases and the J gene end by 2 bases; junction bases not matched to a gene: 8. The CDR3 loop spans 15 amino acids. The DNA for the CDR3 is TGTGCCATCAGTCAGACAGGGAAACGACAAGAGACCCAGTACTTC. Protein product: CAISQTGKRQETQYF.

This clonotype came up a few times. The V gene is TRBV11-2, the J gene TRBJ2-5; 10 bases are shared with TRBD2. The CDR3 covers 13 residues. J gave up 3 bases and V 7 bases, and 2 bases lay outside the gene matches. Germline lookup yields CDR1 SGHAT and CDR2 FQNNGV. For the CDR3, the DNA is TGTGCCAGCACCGGACTAGCGGAAGAGACCCAGTACTTC. Translation gives CASTGLAEETQYF.

Only one count was recorded for this clonotype. The chain is built from TRBV20-1 and TRBJ2-5; TRBD2 matches 9 bases. This CDR3 has 15 amino acids. Germline V gene data show CDR1 as DFQATT and CDR2 as SNEGSKA (reference sequence). With V trimmed by 3 bases and J by 2 bases, 7 bases remained unmatched. CDR3 sequence (DNA): TGCAGTGCTAGTTATTCTAGCGGGGTTCAAGAGACCCAGTACTTC. Protein sequence: CSASYSSGVQETQYF.

Here the CDR3 reads CAISETVAGINEQYF. The CDR3 DNA reads TGTGCCATCAGTGAGACGGTAGCGGGAATCAATGAGCAGTACTTC. V and J are TRBV10-3 and TRBJ2-5; 8 bases are a match to TRBD2. Unmatched junction bases numbered 13, after V lost 2 bases and J lost 11 bases. The CDR3 extends over 15 amino acids. Germline V gene lookup returns CDR1 ENHRY and CDR2 SYGVKD.

J is TRBJ2-3 and V is TRBV16; a weak D match, TRBD1 (6 bases). V was shortened by 4 bases and J by 3 bases, with 17 bases between the two germline ends. CDR1 and CDR2 from the germline V gene are KGHSY and FQNENV. The CDR3 is made up of 16 amino acids. CDR3 sequence reads: CASSRGGVGRTDTQYF. DNA for the CDR3: TGTGCCAGCAGCCGAGGGGGAGTAGGAAGAACAGATACGCAGTATTTT.

The table lists this clonotype with many counts. This sequence joins TRBV6-1 and TRBJ2-7; 8 bases match TRBD1. The V and J ends lost 6 bases and 6 bases, in that order; junction bases with no gene match: 10. The V gene's germline CDR1 is MNHNS and CDR2 SASEGT. This CDR3 has 14 amino acids. Here the CDR3 reads CASSYRDRCCEQYF. As DNA, the CDR3 is TGTGCCAGCAGCTATAGGGACAGGTGCTGCGAGCAGTACTTC.

The chain carries TRBV12-3 or TRBV12-4 and TRBJ1-5, with no clear D. Trimming removed 0 bases at V and 0 bases at J, with 9 bases between. CDR3 length equals 16 residues. CDR3 sequence: CASSLATITSNQPQHF. CDR3 bases: TGTGCCAGCAGTTTAGCGACAATAACTAGCAATCAGCCCCAGCATTTT.

This clonotype was observed a few times. This chain uses TRBV4-3 with TRBJ1-1, with unresolved D. The CDR3 runs to 15 residues. V was shortened by 2 bases and J by 3 bases, with 13 bases between the two germline ends. Germline V CDR1 and CDR2: LGHNA, YSLEER. For the CDR3, the DNA is TGCGCCAGCAGCCAATCTTCAGGTTGGTACACTGAAGCTTTCTTT. This gives the protein CASSQSSGWYTEAFF.

This chain links TRBV7-2 with TRBJ2-3; possibly TRBD1 or TRBD2 for D (5 bases each). V was shortened by 6 bases and J by 2 bases, with 18 bases between the two germline ends. This CDR3 comprises 16 residues. CDR1 and CDR2 (germline): SGHTA, FQGNSA. The DNA for the CDR3 is TGTGCCAGCAGTCCACGGGGCCATGGATACACAGATACGCAGTATTTT. Amino acids: CASSPRGHGYTDTQYF.

This clonotype was picked up one time. The V and J genes are TRBV20-1 and TRBJ2-5; the D is unclear. The J call may be mistaken, given a closer DNA end match to TRBJ2-7. In germline, CDR1 is DFQATT, CDR2 SNEGSKA (reference sequence). The CDR3 consists of 12 residues. In DNA form, the CDR3 reads TGCAGTGCTAGAGTAGGGAACCACGAGCAGTACTTC. It codes for CSARVGNHEQYF.

The chain recombines TRBV11-2 with TRBJ2-5; the D is unclear. Trimming left V 1 base short and J 5 bases short, with 11 bases between. CDR3 size: 14 residues. Germline assignment: CDR1 SGHAT and CDR2 FQNNGV. Here the CDR3 DNA reads TGTGCCAGCAGCTTAGGTCAACTGGGGGAGACCCAGTACTTC. Translating it yields CASSLGQLGETQYF.

This chain links TRBV20-1 with TRBJ1-4; 7 nucleotides align to TRBD1. Per germline, CDR1 DFQATT and CDR2 SNEGSKA (reference sequence). J lost 6 bases, V lost 0 bases, and 10 bases had no gene match. CDR3 length: 16 amino acids. The CDR3 DNA follows: TGCAGTGCTAGAGATCGAGGGGGCAGAGAGGATGAAAAACTGTTTTTT. This gives the protein CSARDRGGREDEKLFF.

The V and J genes are TRBV15 and TRBJ2-1; D is tentatively TRBD1 or TRBD2 (5 bases each). Germline V lookup: CDR1 LNHNV, CDR2 YYDKDF (reference sequence). Trimming removed 3 bases at V and 9 bases at J, with 21 bases between. The CDR3 loop spans 16 amino acids. The CDR3 region is CATSSTTGTTRGEQFF. The CDR3 nucleotides read TGTGCCACCAGCAGTACAACCGGGACCACACGGGGTGAGCAGTTCTTC.

The chain has TRBV4-1 and TRBJ1-5; D is undetermined. V lost 1 base and J lost 3, with 10 bases in between. CDR1 and CDR2 (germline): MGHRA, YSYEKL. CDR3 length equals 15 residues. The chain's CDR3 is CASSQGPGNNQPQHF. CDR3 bases: TGCGCCAGCAGCCAAGGCCCCGGGAACAATCAGCCCCAGCATTTT.

The table lists this clonotype with a few counts. The chain couples TRBV20-1 to TRBJ2-4; D uncertain. The J call is doubtful: the DNA matches TRBJ2-7 better. Germline CDR1 reads DFQATT; CDR2 reads SNEGSKA (reference sequence). CDR3 length: 12 amino acids. In DNA form, the CDR3 reads TGCAGTGCCCATACGTCGACGGGCGAGCAGTACTTC. Residues: CSAHTSTGEQYF.

This clonotype was recorded a few times. This rearrangement joins TRBV12-3 or TRBV12-4 to TRBJ1-2; 8 bases are shared with TRBD1. The V gene end was trimmed by 6 bases and the J gene end by 6 bases; junction bases not matched to a gene: 9. CDR3 length: 14 residues. The CDR3: CASSRGQGVDGYTF. The CDR3 bases are TGTGCCAGCAGCCGTGGACAGGGTGTCGATGGCTACACCTTC.

This chain uses TRBV2 with TRBJ2-3; D is perhaps TRBD1 or TRBD2 (5 bases each). CDR1 SNHLY and CDR2 FYNNEI come from the germline V gene. The CDR3 runs to 12 residues. V lost 7 bases, J lost 4 bases, and 9 bases lay in between. The CDR3 sequence is CASIRGADTQYF. CDR3 nucleotides: TGTGCCAGCATTCGGGGCGCAGATACGCAGTATTTT.

CDR3 protein: CASSVVTSGRNKYF. The CDR3 DNA sequence: TGTGCCAGCAGCGTAGTCACTAGCGGACGGAACAAGTACTTC. The chain carries TRBV6-2 or TRBV6-3 and TRBJ2-7, with 8 positions matching TRBD2. This CDR3 spans 14 amino acids. The germline CDR1 and CDR2 sequences are MNHEY and SVGEGT. V gave up 6 bases and J gave up 11 bases; unmatched junction bases: 15.

The V gene is TRBV29-1, the J gene TRBJ2-1, with D maybe TRBD2 (5 bases). Per germline, CDR1 SQVTM and CDR2 ANQGSEA. V was clipped by 2 bases and J by 9 bases, with 17 bases between them. The CDR3 is 14 residues long. CDR3 DNA: TGCAGCGTTGAACCTGATCTATCACGGGGTGAGCAGTTCTTC. Its protein product is CSVEPDLSRGEQFF.

This clonotype was seen only a few times. The chain is built from TRBV29-1 and TRBJ1-2, with D tentatively TRBD1 (5 bases). Per germline, CDR1 SQVTM and CDR2 ANQGSEA. With 1 base removed from V and 6 bases from J, the gap between germline ends came to 9 bases. The CDR3 runs 12 residues. CDR3 bases: TGCAGCGTTGAAGTTAAGACAGATGGCTACACCTTC. This gives the protein CSVEVKTDGYTF.

This rearrangement joins TRBV27 to TRBJ1-6; 10 nucleotides match TRBD1. The germline V gene encodes CDR1 MNHEY and CDR2 SMNVEV (reference sequence). The CDR3 totals 16 residues. J was trimmed by 6 bases and V by 2 bases; bases with no gene match: 4. The CDR3 protein is CASSLGTGEGNSPLHF. For the CDR3, the DNA is TGTGCCAGCAGTTTAGGGACAGGGGAAGGTAATTCACCCCTCCACTTT.

The V call is TRBV27, the J call TRBJ2-5; TRBD1 matches 8 bases. The J call may not be correct, given that the DNA end is closer to TRBJ2-7. The CDR3 runs 15 residues. CDR1 is MNHEY and CDR2 is SMNVEV in the germline V gene (reference sequence). The CDR3 DNA reads TGTGCCAGCAGTCAACCGGGACAGGAGGAGTACGAGCAGTACTTC. Protein: CASSQPGQEEYEQYF.

The chain employs TRBV6-5 and TRBJ1-3, with unresolved D. CDR3 length: 14 residues. The germline V and J ends were trimmed by 7 bases and 1 base, with 11 bases remaining between them. CDR1 is MNHEY and CDR2 is SVGAGI in the germline V gene. The CDR3 DNA follows: TGTGCCAGCACCGCGGCTGAATCTGGAAACACCATATATTTT. The encoded protein is CASTAAESGNTIYF.

There are a few counts of this clonotype. The CDR3 region has the DNA TGTGCCAGCAGCCAAGAACCTTGGGACGAGCAGTACTTC. Encoded protein: CASSQEPWDEQYF. This sequence joins TRBV3-1 and TRBJ2-5; D remains unclear. Matching the DNA end better, TRBJ2-7 makes the J call doubtful. The CDR3 sequence is 13 residues long. The V gene's germline CDR1 is LGHDT and CDR2 YNNKEL (reference sequence).

The rearrangement uses TRBV5-1 and TRBJ2-1; the D gene is possibly TRBD1 (5 bases). The V gene lost 2 bases and the J gene lost 7 bases, with 13 bases spanning the gap. CDR1 SGHRS and CDR2 YFSETQ come from the germline V gene. This CDR3 region has 14 residues. The DNA for the CDR3 is TGCGCCAGCAGCTTTGGCAGGGTCCTTAATGAGCAGTTCTTC. It is translated as CASSFGRVLNEQFF.